Sequencing of this T cell receptor beta chain was carried out in a study of PD-1 blockade in classical Hodgkin lymphoma. Stated time point: cycle 4 day 1 (C4D1), after five to seven weeks of nivolumab. With no exception, relapse followed autologous stem cell transplantation in all patients, and brentuximab vedotin exposure varied. Magnetic negative selection served to purify CD4+ T cells out of PBMCs that had been thawed. Sequencing was performed with immunoSEQ multiplex PCR; in TCRdb, only in-frame clones are kept and a portion is missing. The sample holds nearly 20,000 clones; approximately 87% are singletons and the top ten take more than 2.5%. Only a few counts were recorded for this clone. This CDR3 is 15 amino acids long. The germline V gene encodes CDR1 SGHRS and CDR2 YFSETQ. With 4 bases clipped from V and 10 bases from J, the junction kept 12 bases outside the gene matches.

The sequence was obtained from a human donor with classical Hodgkin lymphoma. The source was CD4+ T cells from blood, collected before the fourth cycle of nivolumab. The chain recombines TRBV5-1 with TRBJ2-1; 9 positions match TRBD1. This chain's CDR3 is CASSPSGTGNNEQFF. The CDR3 bases are TGCGCCAGCAGCCCCTCCGGGACAGGGAATAACGAGCAGTTCTTC.